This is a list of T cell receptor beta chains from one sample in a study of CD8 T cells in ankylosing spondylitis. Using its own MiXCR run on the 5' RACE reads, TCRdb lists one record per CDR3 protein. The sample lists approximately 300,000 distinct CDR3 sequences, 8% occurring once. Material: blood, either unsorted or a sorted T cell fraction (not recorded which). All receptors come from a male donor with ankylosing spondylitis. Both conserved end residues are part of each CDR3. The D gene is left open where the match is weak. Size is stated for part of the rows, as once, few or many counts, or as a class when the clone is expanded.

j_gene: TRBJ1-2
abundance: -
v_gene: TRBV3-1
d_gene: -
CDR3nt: TGTGCCAGCAGCCAAGCCCCACAGGGTTATGGCTACACCTTC
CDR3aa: CASSQAPQGYGYTF

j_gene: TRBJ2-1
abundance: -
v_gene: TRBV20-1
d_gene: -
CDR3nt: TGCAGTGCTAGGGGACGATCCGGGGGATCCTATGAGCAGTTCTTC
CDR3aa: CSARGRSGGSYEQFF

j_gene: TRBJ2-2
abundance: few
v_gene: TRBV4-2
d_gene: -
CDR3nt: TGTGCCAGCAGCCAAGATGGTCCGAGGTCGAACACCGGGGAGCTGTTTTTT
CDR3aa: CASSQDGPRSNTGELFF

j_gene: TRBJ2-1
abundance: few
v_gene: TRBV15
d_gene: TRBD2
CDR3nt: TGTGCCACCAGCAGAGTTAGGTCCGGGACTAGCGGATTCAATGAGCAGTTCTTC
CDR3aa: CATSRVRSGTSGFNEQFF

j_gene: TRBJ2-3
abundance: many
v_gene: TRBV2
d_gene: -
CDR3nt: TGTGCCAGCCTGTACACAGATACGCAGTATTTT
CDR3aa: CASLYTDTQYF

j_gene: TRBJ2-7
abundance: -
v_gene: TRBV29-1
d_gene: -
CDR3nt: TGCAGCGTTCGGGGGAACCCCTACGAGCAGTACTTC
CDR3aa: CSVRGNPYEQYF

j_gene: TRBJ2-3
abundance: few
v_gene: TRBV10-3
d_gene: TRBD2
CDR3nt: TGTGCCATCGCCCTCACTAGCGGGAGATTGGATACGCAGTATTTT
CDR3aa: CAIALTSGRLDTQYF

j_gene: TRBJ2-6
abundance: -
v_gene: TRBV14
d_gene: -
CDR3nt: TGTGCCAGCAGCCAGTTGTCTGGGGCCAACGTCCTGACTTTC
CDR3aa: CASSQLSGANVLTF

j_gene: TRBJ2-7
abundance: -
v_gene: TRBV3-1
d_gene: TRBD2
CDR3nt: TGTGCCAGCAGCCATCACGACGAGTATAGCGGGAGTTACTACGAGCAGTACTTC
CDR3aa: CASSHHDEYSGSYYEQYF

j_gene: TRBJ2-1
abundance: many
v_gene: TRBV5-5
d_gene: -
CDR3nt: TGTGCCAGCAGCGCCGGTTGGCCGAGCTCCTACAATGAGCAGTTCTTC
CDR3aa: CASSAGWPSSYNEQFF

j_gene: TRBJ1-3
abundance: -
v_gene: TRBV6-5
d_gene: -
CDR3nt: TGTGCCAGCAGTTCCCAGACAGGAAACACCATATATTTT
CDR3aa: CASSSQTGNTIYF

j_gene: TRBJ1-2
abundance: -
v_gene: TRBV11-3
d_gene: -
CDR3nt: TGTGCCAGCAGCTCCCACTCCCTATCATCTGGCTACACCTTC
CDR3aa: CASSSHSLSSGYTF

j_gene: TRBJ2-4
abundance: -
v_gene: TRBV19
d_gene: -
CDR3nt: TGTGCCAGTAGTATAGCGACGCCTCTAGCCAAAAACATTCAGTACTTC
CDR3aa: CASSIATPLAKNIQYF

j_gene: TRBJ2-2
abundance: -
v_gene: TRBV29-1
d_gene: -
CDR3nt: TGCAGCGTTCGGCGTTCGGGGACGGTGGCCGGGGAGCTGTTTTTT
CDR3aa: CSVRRSGTVAGELFF

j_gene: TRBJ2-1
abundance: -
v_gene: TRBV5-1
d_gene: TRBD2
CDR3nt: TGCGCCAGCAGGGGACTAGCGGGAGTGTCGGAGAATGAGCAGTTCTTC
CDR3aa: CASRGLAGVSENEQFF

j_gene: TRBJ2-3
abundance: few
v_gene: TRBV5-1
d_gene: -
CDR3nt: TGCGCCAGCAGCTTGGCTGCGGACACAGATACGCAGTATTTT
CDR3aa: CASSLAADTDTQYF

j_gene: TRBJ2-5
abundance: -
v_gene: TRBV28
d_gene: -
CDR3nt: TGTGCCAGCAGTTCCCCGGCAGCCGGGGCCATCCGGACCCAGTACTTC
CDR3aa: CASSSPAAGAIRTQYF

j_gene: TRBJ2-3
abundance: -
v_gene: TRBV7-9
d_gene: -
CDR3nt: TGTGCCAGCAGCTCAACAGTCAGGCAGGGGACAGATACGCAGTATTTT
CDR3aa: CASSSTVRQGTDTQYF